These 31 T cell receptor beta chains came from one sample sequenced in a study of blood T cell repertoires in COVID-19. The method was immunoSEQ multiplex PCR; TCRdb's version includes in-frame clones alone and lacks a portion of them. The data contain 160,000 or so clones, 87% of them singletons. Sequenced input: peripheral blood. All receptors derive from a woman aged 50 to 60 with acute or convalescent COVID-19.

In this sample, this clone turned up once. The chain recombines TRBV30 with TRBJ1-1, with no clear D. The CDR3 runs to 12 residues. Between the trimmed V and J ends, which lost 5 bases and 1 base, there was a span of 8 bases. Germline values: CDR1 GTSNPN, CDR2 SVGIG (reference sequence). The CDR3 nucleotides read TGTGCCTGGGCGGTAGCGAACACTGAAGCTTTCTTT. This gives the protein CAWAVANTEAFF.

The V gene is TRBV10-3, the J gene TRBJ2-1; TRBD2 matches 7 bases. V shed 6 bases, J shed 2 bases, and the junction held 19 bases outside the gene matches. The germline gives CDR1 ENHRY, CDR2 SYGVKD. The CDR3 consists of 19 residues. The CDR3 here is CAISPSQPRAGAAYNEQFF. As DNA, the CDR3 is TGTGCCATCAGCCCATCCCAACCTCGGGCGGGAGCAGCCTACAATGAGCAGTTCTTC.

The DNA for the CDR3 is TGTGCCAGCAGCCCAGTAAGGGGGAAAGGCACAGATACGCAGTATTTT. Translation gives CASSPVRGKGTDTQYF. The rearrangement uses TRBV7-9 and TRBJ2-3, with a possible D match to TRBD1 (6 bases). The germline CDR1 and CDR2 sequences are SEHNR and FQNEAQ (reference sequence). The CDR3 has 16 amino acids. V shed 5 bases and J shed 1 base, with 16 bases lying between them.

The chain uses TRBV28 and TRBJ1-5; TRBD1 matches at 7 bases. The J segment lost 4 bases and the V segment lost 2 bases, leaving 5 bases of the junction unmatched. CDR3 length: 15 amino acids. Germline loops: CDR1 MDHEN, CDR2 SYDVKM. CDR3 nucleotides: TGTGCCAGCAGTTTAAACAGGGGACCTAATCAGCCCCAGCATTTT. Translation: CASSLNRGPNQPQHF. Full variable domain (outside the CDR3, taken from reference TRBV28 and TRBJ1-5): DVKVTQSSRYLVKRTGEKVFLECVQDMDHENMFWYRQDPGLGLRLIYFSYDVKMKEKGDIPEGYSVSREKKERFSLILESASTNQTSMYLCASSLNRGPNQPQHFGDGTRLSIL.

This clone appeared a single time. The CDR3 nucleotides read TGCGCCGTCCAGGGGGAAGGTGAAAAACTGTTTTTT. Translating it yields CAVQGEGEKLFF. This chain connects TRBV23-1 to TRBJ1-4, with 7 positions matching TRBD1. Being an ORF, TRBV23-1 has a function that is uncertain. This CDR3 contains 12 residues. V dropped 11 bases and J dropped 7; count of bases not matched to a gene: 7.

The chain recombines TRBV27 with TRBJ1-6; 7 positions match TRBD1. Germline trimming cut 3 bases from V and 9 bases from J; bases unmatched to any gene: 5. Germline CDR1 is MNHEY and CDR2 is SMNVEV (reference sequence). CDR3 length: 14 residues. In DNA, the CDR3 is TGTGCCAGCAGTTTTCGCAGGGGGGCTTCACCCCTCCACTTT. Its protein is CASSFRRGASPLHF.

In regard to this clone: The same CDR3 arises from other DNA sequences in this sample as well. The V call is TRBV24-1, the J call TRBJ2-2; 9 bases are shared with TRBD1. V lost 5 bases, J lost 4 bases, and 4 bases stayed unmatched. CDR1 and CDR2 from the germline V gene are KGHDR and SFDVKD. There are 15 residues in the CDR3. CDR3 residues: CATSGGQGFTGELFF. CDR3 coding DNA: TGTGCCACCAGTGGGGGACAGGGATTCACCGGGGAGCTGTTTTTT.

J is TRBJ1-5 and V is TRBV30, with a weak D call TRBD1 (5 bases). V was trimmed by 2 bases and J by 7 bases, leaving 15 bases between them. This CDR3 region has 14 residues. Germline V gene sequence: CDR1 GTSNPN, CDR2 SVGIG (reference sequence). The CDR3 loop reads CAWSRGQGVQPQHF. The CDR3 coding sequence is TGTGCCTGGAGTAGAGGTCAGGGCGTCCAGCCCCAGCATTTT.

The V gene is TRBV6-2 or TRBV6-3, the J gene TRBJ1-1; 9 bases line up with TRBD1. The CDR3 totals 18 residues. CDR1 MNHEY and CDR2 SVGEGT come from the germline V gene. Trimming cost V 6 bases and J 5 bases; bases outside gene matches: 19. CDR3 sequence reads: CASSHPTGGISSRTEAFF. The CDR3 nucleotides are TGTGCCAGCAGCCACCCCACAGGGGGCATTTCATCTAGGACTGAAGCTTTCTTT.

The chain's CDR3 is CASSDRGNQPQHF. CDR3 nucleotides: TGTGCCAGTAGCGACAGGGGAAATCAGCCCCAGCATTTT. This chain joins TRBV19 and TRBJ1-5; 8 bases match TRBD1. From germline, CDR1 is LNHDA and CDR2 SQIVND (reference sequence). The CDR3 covers 13 residues. Losses at the gene ends were 6 bases for V and 4 bases for J; bases not matched to a gene: 2.

This chain connects TRBV5-1 to TRBJ1-6; tentatively, D is TRBD1 (5 bases). This CDR3 has 13 residues. The V end lost 2 bases, the J end lost 12 bases, and 12 bases lay between the germline ends. The germline gives CDR1 SGHRS, CDR2 YFSETQ. CDR3 loop: CASSLVGLGPLHF. The CDR3 DNA sequence: TGCGCCAGCAGCTTAGTGGGGCTGGGACCCCTCCACTTT.

This chain connects TRBV5-4 to TRBJ2-7; 11 bases fit TRBD2. Germline V gene sequence: CDR1 SGHNT, CDR2 YYREEE (reference sequence). Losses at the gene ends were 3 bases for V and 9 bases for J; bases not matched to a gene: 14. The CDR3 contains 16 residues. The CDR3 loop reads CASSSGTSGSVVAQYF. DNA for the CDR3: TGTGCCAGCAGCTCCGGGACTAGCGGTTCGGTGGTTGCGCAGTACTTC. The full variable domain, rest sourced from reference TRBV5-4 and TRBJ2-7, is ETGVTQSPTHLIKTRGQQVTLRCSSQSGHNTVSWYQQALGQGPQFIFQYYREEENGRGNFPPRFSGLQFPNYSSELNVNALELDDSALYLCASSSGTSGSVVAQYFGPGTRLTVT.

This clone has a single count. The chain couples TRBV5-1 to TRBJ1-5; no clear D gene. CDR1 is SGHRS and CDR2 is YFSETQ in the germline V gene. V gave up 0 bases and J gave up 5 bases, with 9 bases separating them. The CDR3 is 14 residues long. CDR3 loop: CASSLAPSDQPQHF. The CDR3 bases are TGCGCCAGCAGCTTGGCCCCGTCTGATCAGCCCCAGCATTTT.

The chain uses TRBV5-1 and TRBJ1-2; 7 bases map to TRBD1. The CDR3 is 15 amino acids. V lost 3 bases to trimming and J lost 4 bases; unmatched junction nucleotides: 9. Per the germline V gene, CDR1 is SGHRS and CDR2 is YFSETQ. The CDR3 here is CASSSGQVEGYGYTF. In nucleotides, the CDR3 is TGCGCCAGCAGCTCAGGACAGGTCGAGGGCTATGGCTACACCTTC.

V gene TRBV5-1 combines with J gene TRBJ1-1, with 9 bases matching TRBD1. The V gene's germline CDR1 is SGHRS and CDR2 YFSETQ. Trimming removed 0 bases from V and 5 bases from J; junction bases left unmatched: 5. The CDR3 runs to 15 residues. The CDR3 sequence is CASSLGATGGTEAFF. DNA of the CDR3: TGCGCCAGCAGCTTGGGGGCGACAGGGGGTACTGAAGCTTTCTTT.

The chain recombines TRBV7-6 with TRBJ2-5; 8 bases line up with TRBD2. The junction had 11 bases not matched to a gene; V was cut back by 0 bases and J by 5 bases. Per the germline V gene, CDR1 is SGHVS and CDR2 is FNYEAQ. The CDR3 has 17 amino acids. The CDR3 DNA reads TGTGCCAGCAGCTTAGCAGCTTCCGGGAGGGCCGGGGAGACCCAGTACTTC. The encoded protein is CASSLAASGRAGETQYF.

This clone was seen a single time. V is TRBV7-8 and J is TRBJ2-7, with 7 bases that match TRBD1. The CDR3 extends over 13 amino acids. The ends lost 5 bases at V and 7 bases at J; junction bases unmatched: 8. Germline CDR1 and CDR2: SGHVS and FQNEAQ. In DNA, the CDR3 is TGTGCCAGCAGCCGACAGGGCTCACGGGAGCAGTACTTC. It yields the protein CASSRQGSREQYF.

The V and J genes are TRBV6-2 or TRBV6-3 and TRBJ2-7, with 7 nucleotides matching TRBD2. J gave up 5 bases and V 3 bases, and 10 bases lay outside the gene matches. In germline, CDR1 is MNHEY, CDR2 SVGEGT. The CDR3 loop spans 15 amino acids. CDR3 residues: CASSYNRGGSDEQYF. In nucleotides, the CDR3 is TGTGCCAGCAGTTATAATCGGGGCGGGAGCGACGAGCAGTACTTC.

This chain uses TRBV29-1 with TRBJ2-5, with D perhaps matching TRBD2 (6 bases). The CDR3 has 11 amino acids. The germline V gene has CDR1 SQVTM and CDR2 ANQGSEA. V dropped 6 bases and J dropped 5 bases, with 10 bases sitting between them. The CDR3 nucleotides read TGCAGCGTCGGAGGGGTCGAGACCCAGTACTTC. It yields the protein CSVGGVETQYF.

The chain carries TRBV29-1 and TRBJ1-1; 9 bases are a match to TRBD1. Trimming at V came to 7 bases and at J to 1 base, leaving 4 bases not matched to a gene. Germline CDR1 is SQVTM and CDR2 is ANQGSEA. The CDR3 sequence is 13 residues long. CDR3 coding DNA: TGCAGCGGGTTGGACAGGGGGAACACTGAAGCTTTCTTT. It translates to CSGLDRGNTEAFF.

The chain combines TRBV7-8 with TRBJ1-5, with 11 nucleotides matching TRBD1. V gave up 7 bases and J gave up 1 base; unmatched junction bases: 9. The CDR3 sequence is 17 residues long. Germline CDR1 is SGHVS and CDR2 is FQNEAQ. CDR3 bases: TGTGCCAGCATCGGGACAGGGGGGCCGGGAAGCAATCAGCCCCAGCATTTT. Translated, it gives CASIGTGGPGSNQPQHF.

The rearrangement joins TRBV7-2 to TRBJ1-2; 8 bases are a match to TRBD1. Germline V gene data show CDR1 as SGHTA and CDR2 as FQGNSA. The length of the CDR3 is 13 residues. J gave up 7 bases and V 5 bases, and 6 bases lay outside the gene matches. Here the CDR3 reads CASSPDRERGYTF. CDR3 sequence (DNA): TGTGCCAGCAGCCCGGACAGGGAACGTGGCTACACCTTC.

V usage is TRBV4-3 and J usage is TRBJ1-2, with TRBD1 as a possible D gene (5 bases). From germline, CDR1 is LGHNA and CDR2 YSLEER. This CDR3 has 14 residues. V lost 0 bases and J 5 bases, leaving 10 bases between the germline ends. The chain's CDR3 is CASSQDRGGYGYTF. The CDR3 DNA sequence: TGCGCCAGCAGCCAAGACCGGGGGGGTTATGGCTACACCTTC.

The rearrangement joins TRBV7-6 to TRBJ2-2; TRBD1 matches 7 bases. The CDR3 runs 15 residues. Germline V gives CDR1 SGHVS, CDR2 FNYEAQ. The ends lost 1 base at V and 3 bases at J; junction bases unmatched: 2. CDR3 DNA sequence: TGTGCCAGCAGCTTAGTACAGGGGTACACCGGGGAGCTGTTTTTT. Translated: CASSLVQGYTGELFF.

The chain carries TRBV23-1 and TRBJ1-5; no clear D gene. TRBV23-1 is reported as an ORF; its role is uncertain. The CDR3 length is 16 residues. Between the trimmed V and J ends, which lost 1 base and 3 bases, there was a span of 13 bases. Written as DNA, the CDR3 is TGCGCCAGCAGTCAATGGGCCCGGCCCCCCAATCAGCCCCAGCATTTT. Its protein is CASSQWARPPNQPQHF.

This clone was picked up a small number of times. The chain links TRBV5-1 to TRBJ2-2; 12 bases match TRBD2. CDR3 length: 15 amino acids. Trimming removed 2 bases from V and 6 bases from J; junction bases left unmatched: 2. Germline V gives CDR1 SGHRS, CDR2 YFSETQ. CDR3 nucleotide sequence: TGCGCCAGCAGCTTCCTAGCGGGAGGGGCCGGGGAGCTGTTTTTT. Protein sequence: CASSFLAGGAGELFF. The full variable domain, in which reference TRBV5-1 and TRBJ2-2 provide the parts outside the CDR3, is KAGVTQTPRYLIKTRGQQVTLSCSPISGHRSVSWYQQTPGQGLQFLFEYFSETQRNKGNFPGRFSGRQFSNSRSEMNVSTLELGDSALYLCASSFLAGGAGELFFGEGSRLTVL.

The chain carries TRBV24-1 and TRBJ1-2, with D unclear. Trimming took 1 base from V and 8 from J, leaving 4 bases between them. CDR1 is KGHDR, CDR2 SFDVKD, per germline. The CDR3 contains 11 residues. CDR3: CATSDFRGYTF. CDR3 sequence (DNA): TGTGCCACCAGTGATTTCAGAGGCTACACCTTC.

This clone was seen a handful of times. The gene calls are TRBV11-2 and TRBJ1-1, with TRBD1 identical over 9 bases. The germline V gene encodes CDR1 SGHAT and CDR2 FQNNGV. The CDR3 extends over 13 amino acids. V trimming: 5 bases; J trimming: 7 bases; junction bases outside the gene matches: 5. Here the CDR3 reads CASSPDRGVEAFF. The CDR3 DNA sequence: TGTGCCAGCAGCCCAGACAGGGGGGTTGAAGCTTTCTTT.

The gene calls are TRBV10-3 and TRBJ1-3; D perhaps matches TRBD1 (5 bases). Trimming pared 4 bases from V and 0 bases from J, leaving 13 bases between. The CDR3 totals 16 residues. Germline V gene data show CDR1 as ENHRY and CDR2 as SYGVKD. Written as DNA, the CDR3 is TGTGCCATCAGTGTCGGGGGGGTGAGCTCTGGAAACACCATATATTTT. Its protein is CAISVGGVSSGNTIYF.

The chain recombines TRBV9 with TRBJ2-3, with D possibly TRBD2 on 5 matching bases. Germline V CDR1 and CDR2: SGDLS, YYNGEE. V lost 8 bases to trimming and J lost 7 bases, with 11 bases between them. CDR3 length: 11 amino acids. CDR3 sequence: CASGSGHTQYF. DNA for the CDR3: TGTGCCAGTGGGAGTGGCCATACGCAGTATTTT.

In the case of this clone: Other DNA sequences in the sample encode the same CDR3. The chain joins TRBV7-9 to TRBJ1-2, with D possibly TRBD1 on 5 matching bases. The CDR3 has 13 amino acids. Germline CDR1 and CDR2: SEHNR and FQNEAQ (reference sequence). Trimming left V 5 bases short and J 4 bases short, with 11 bases between. DNA for the CDR3: TGTGCCAGCAGCCCAGGGCGCGGCTATGGCTACACCTTC. It is translated as CASSPGRGYGYTF.